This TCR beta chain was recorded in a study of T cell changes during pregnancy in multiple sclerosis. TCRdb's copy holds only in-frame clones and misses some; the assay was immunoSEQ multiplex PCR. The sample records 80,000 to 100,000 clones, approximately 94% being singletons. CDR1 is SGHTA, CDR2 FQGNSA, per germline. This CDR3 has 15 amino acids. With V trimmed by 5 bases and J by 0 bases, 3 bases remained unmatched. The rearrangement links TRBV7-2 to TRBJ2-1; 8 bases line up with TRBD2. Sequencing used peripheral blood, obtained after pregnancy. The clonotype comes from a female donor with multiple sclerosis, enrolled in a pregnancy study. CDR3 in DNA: TGTGCCAGCAGCAAACGGGGGGGCTCCTACAATGAGCAGTTCTTC. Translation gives CASSKRGGSYNEQFF.